The 19 T cell receptor beta chains presented below share a single source sample, sequenced in a study of cytomegalovirus exposure and HLA in healthy donors. Researchers ran the PCR with 60 Vbeta and 13 Jbeta primers. TCRdb keeps only in-frame clones here, not all; method: immunoSEQ multiplex PCR. This table has 100,000 to 120,000 clones, about three quarters appearing once. Sequenced sample: PBMCs. Receptor source: a male donor in good health and CMV-seronegative.

The genes are TRBV5-1 and TRBJ2-7, with 9 bases aligning to TRBD2. The germline V gene has CDR1 SGHRS and CDR2 YFSETQ. The CDR3 has 14 residues. V lost 4 bases and J lost 5; bases outside the gene matches: 7. CDR3 in amino acids: CASSGSGGYDEQYF. The CDR3 DNA sequence: TGCGCCAGCAGCGGCAGCGGGGGGTATGACGAGCAGTACTTC. Complete variable domain (other parts from reference TRBV5-1 and TRBJ2-7): KAGVTQTPRYLIKTRGQQVTLSCSPISGHRSVSWYQQTPGQGLQFLFEYFSETQRNKGNFPGRFSGRQFSNSRSEMNVSTLELGDSALYLCASSGSGGYDEQYFGPGTRLTVT.

This chain joins TRBV11-3 and TRBJ1-5; unclear D gene. The V end was cut by 2 bases, the J end by 6 bases, with 8 bases between. Germline assignment: CDR1 SGHNT and CDR2 YENEEA. This CDR3 spans 13 amino acids. As DNA, the CDR3 is TGTGCCAGCAGCTTAACCGCCAGTCAGCCCCAGCATTTT. It is translated as CASSLTASQPQHF.

This clone was found a few times. The chain recombines TRBV5-1 with TRBJ2-1; D gene unclear. The CDR3 sequence is 15 residues long. Germline V gives CDR1 SGHRS, CDR2 YFSETQ. The V gene lost 6 bases and the J gene lost 0 bases, with 13 bases spanning the gap. In DNA form, the CDR3 reads TGCGCCAGCAACCTCGAGAGGAGCTCCTACAATGAGCAGTTCTTC. It codes for CASNLERSSYNEQFF.

This rearrangement joins TRBV27 to TRBJ1-4; TRBD1 is a possible D gene (5 bases). Trimming stripped 6 bases from V and 6 bases from J, with 14 bases between. Germline-derived CDR1 and CDR2 are MNHEY and SMNVEV (reference sequence). The CDR3 sequence is 14 residues long. The CDR3 loop is CASRDIRGDEKLFF. Written as DNA, the CDR3 is TGTGCCAGCAGGGATATCCGGGGGGATGAAAAACTGTTTTTT.

The rearrangement links TRBV5-6 to TRBJ1-1, with D perhaps matching TRBD1 (6 bases). This CDR3 comprises 13 residues. Trimming took off 2 bases at V and 5 bases at J, with 10 bases between the two ends. The V gene's germline CDR1 is SGHDT and CDR2 YYEEEE. The chain's CDR3 is CASSFTGLTEAFF. The CDR3 DNA follows: TGTGCCAGCAGCTTTACAGGGCTGACTGAAGCTTTCTTT.

The rearrangement links TRBV10-3 to TRBJ2-3; 14 bases line up with TRBD2. CDR1 and CDR2 from the germline V gene are ENHRY and SYGVKD. The CDR3 runs to 19 residues. The ends lost 4 bases at V and 1 base at J; junction bases unmatched: 10. The CDR3 bases are TGTGCCATCAGTGGATCTGGACTAGCGGGAGGAGACGGCACAGATACGCAGTATTTT. It yields the protein CAISGSGLAGGDGTDTQYF.

The chain is built from TRBV7-9 and TRBJ2-6; 12 bases are a match to TRBD1. The germline CDR1 and CDR2 sequences are SEHNR and FQNEAQ (reference sequence). This CDR3 contains 18 residues. J gave up 2 bases and V 3 bases, and 5 bases lay outside the gene matches. Here the CDR3 reads CASSFQGTGGAGANVLTF. The CDR3 DNA reads as TGTGCCAGCAGCTTTCAAGGGACAGGGGGCGCTGGGGCCAACGTCCTGACTTTC.

CDR3 DNA sequence: TGTGCCAGCAGCCCTGGCCCGGGACAGGCAGAAGCTTTCTTT. It encodes CASSPGPGQAEAFF. The V call is TRBV2, the J call TRBJ1-1; TRBD1 aligns across 8 bases. Germline CDR1 SNHLY, CDR2 FYNNEI. V was clipped by 6 bases and J by 8 bases; unmatched bases: 11. CDR3 length equals 14 residues.

The chain is built from TRBV5-6 and TRBJ2-3, with D tentatively TRBD2 (5 bases). From germline, CDR1 is SGHDT and CDR2 YYEEEE. This CDR3 has 12 amino acids. The V end lost 6 bases, the J end lost 1 base, and 6 bases lay between the germline ends. The CDR3 coding sequence is TGTGCCAGCAACGGGGGCACAGATACGCAGTATTTT. This encodes CASNGGTDTQYF.

The V gene is TRBV5-1, the J gene TRBJ2-1; 14 positions match TRBD2. Germline lookup yields CDR1 SGHRS and CDR2 YFSETQ. The CDR3 runs to 13 residues. The V and J ends lost 4 bases and 12 bases, in that order; junction bases with no gene match: 3. CDR3 sequence reads: CASSMGLAGVQFF. CDR3 bases: TGCGCCAGCAGCATGGGACTAGCGGGGGTGCAGTTCTTC. Looking up the rest from reference TRBV5-1 and TRBJ2-1 gives the full variable domain: KAGVTQTPRYLIKTRGQQVTLSCSPISGHRSVSWYQQTPGQGLQFLFEYFSETQRNKGNFPGRFSGRQFSNSRSEMNVSTLELGDSALYLCASSMGLAGVQFFGPGTRLTVL.

The chain joins TRBV27 to TRBJ2-7; possibly TRBD2 for D (5 bases). CDR1 MNHEY and CDR2 SMNVEV come from the germline V gene (reference sequence). CDR3 length: 14 amino acids. V gave up 3 bases and J gave up 5 bases, with 14 bases separating them. In nucleotides, the CDR3 is TGTGCCAGCAGTTTCTCAGGACTTGGCCACGAGCAGTACTTC. It yields the protein CASSFSGLGHEQYF.

This sequence joins TRBV4-2 and TRBJ2-1; 9 bases align to TRBD2. There are 16 residues in the CDR3. Germline V gene lookup returns CDR1 LGHNA and CDR2 YNFKEQ. V was clipped by 0 bases and J by 7 bases; unmatched bases: 7. This chain's CDR3 is CASSQDRGRGGNEQFF. As DNA, the CDR3 is TGTGCCAGCAGCCAAGATCGCGGGAGGGGGGGGAATGAGCAGTTCTTC.

This clone was recorded a few times. V is TRBV6-4 and J is TRBJ2-7; TRBD2 might be the D (6 bases). This CDR3 has 15 amino acids. CDR1 MRHNA and CDR2 SNTAGT come from the germline V gene. V was clipped by 3 bases and J by 1 base, with 13 bases between them. This CDR3 reads CASSESAGGSYEQYF. CDR3 sequence (DNA): TGTGCCAGCAGTGAGTCAGCGGGCGGTTCCTACGAGCAGTACTTC.

This chain joins TRBV5-4 and TRBJ2-5, with TRBD2 matching 13 bases. Germline values: CDR1 SGHNT, CDR2 YYREEE (reference sequence). The length of the CDR3 is 17 residues. After removal of 0 bases from V and 5 bases from J, the junction contained 7 bases not matched to a gene. Here the CDR3 reads CASSLGTSGSGDETQYF. The CDR3 nucleotides read TGTGCCAGCAGCTTGGGGACTAGCGGGAGCGGGGATGAGACCCAGTACTTC.

The V gene is TRBV5-4, the J gene TRBJ1-2; TRBD1 agrees at 8 bases. V trimming: 2 bases; J trimming: 4 bases; junction bases outside the gene matches: 7. The CDR3 totals 15 residues. In germline, CDR1 is SGHNT, CDR2 YYREEE (reference sequence). The CDR3 DNA sequence: TGTGCCAGCAGCTTTGACAGGGGAAGACGCTATGGCTACACCTTC. This gives the protein CASSFDRGRRYGYTF.

The genes are TRBV11-2 and TRBJ2-7, with 8 positions matching TRBD1. Germline V gene lookup returns CDR1 SGHAT and CDR2 FQNNGV. This CDR3 has 12 residues. J gave up 11 bases and V 5 bases, and 8 bases lay outside the gene matches. CDR3 sequence (DNA): TGTGCCAGCAGCCCTGGGACAGGTGATGAGTACTTC. Translated, it gives CASSPGTGDEYF.

The V call is TRBV27, the J call TRBJ2-4, with D possibly TRBD2 on 6 matching bases. The ends were cut back, 5 bases at V and 1 base at J, with 15 bases in the middle. CDR1 is MNHEY, CDR2 SMNVEV, per germline (reference sequence). The CDR3 is made up of 16 amino acids. The CDR3 bases are TGTGCCAGCAGTCCCGGAGTCGCGGGGGCCAAAAACATTCAGTACTTC. Its protein is CASSPGVAGAKNIQYF.

This chain links TRBV28 with TRBJ2-4; the match to TRBD1 covers 9 bases. Trimming took 5 bases from V and 9 from J; bases not matched to a gene: 8. The CDR3 runs 14 residues. Looked up from germline, CDR1 is MDHEN and CDR2 is SYDVKM. The CDR3 bases are TGTGCCAGCAGTCCTCCGGGACAGGGAGGCATTCAGTACTTC. Translated: CASSPPGQGGIQYF. The full variable domain, completed using reference TRBV28 and TRBJ2-4, is DVKVTQSSRYLVKRTGEKVFLECVQDMDHENMFWYRQDPGLGLRLIYFSYDVKMKEKGDIPEGYSVSREKKERFSLILESASTNQTSMYLCASSPPGQGGIQYFGAGTRLSVL.

This clone showed up just once. This chain links TRBV30 with TRBJ2-7; TRBD2 matches 9 bases. The CDR3 loop spans 15 amino acids. V was pared by 0 bases and J by 6 bases, with 9 bases of the junction left unmatched. The germline V gene has CDR1 GTSNPN and CDR2 SVGIG (reference sequence). CDR3 region: CAWSVSSGGPSEQYF. The CDR3 bases are TGTGCCTGGAGTGTGAGTAGCGGGGGCCCGTCCGAGCAGTACTTC.